This T cell receptor (beta chain) is drawn from a study of blood T cell repertoires in COVID-19. In the study overall: Donors in the United States, Italy and Spain gave samples during acute or convalescent COVID-19. Sample material is recorded as cDNA or gDNA derived from T cells, B-cell-depleted T cells, or PBMCs.

Original analysis: Reference gene primer amplification yielded estimated nucleated cell counts. Using immunoSEQ multiplex PCR, the repertoire was profiled, and TCRdb retains in-frame clones only, with some absent. For V, J and clone size, that table is used; D and trimming come from the DNA. Of a few hundred thousand clones in the sample, approximately 84% were seen once. Germline-derived CDR1 and CDR2 are MDHEN and SYDVKM. V was clipped by 5 bases and J by 5 bases, with 21 bases between them. CDR3 length equals 16 residues. The J gene is TRBJ2-5, the V gene TRBV28, with D possibly TRBD2 on 6 matching bases. The TCR comes from an older woman with acute or convalescent COVID-19. The sample comprised peripheral blood. The CDR3 spells CASSNIRDSDRETQYF. CDR3 bases: TGTGCCAGCAGTAACATCCGGGACTCAGACCGGGAGACCCAGTACTTC.